This TCR beta chain derives from a study of blood T cell repertoires in COVID-19. Study in general: From the United States, Italy and Spain came samples of acute and convalescent COVID-19. Sample material is recorded as cDNA or gDNA derived from T cells, B-cell-depleted T cells, or PBMCs.

Authors' methods: Reference gene primers were amplified, and this amplification served to estimate nucleated cell counts. Sequencing used immunoSEQ multiplex PCR; TCRdb keeps in-frame clones, though not all of them. V and J calls and clone size are given by that table; D and trimming were obtained from the DNA. This table holds under 70,000 clones, around nine tenths found once. The germline V and J ends were trimmed by 1 base and 5 bases, with 9 bases remaining between them. Germline values: CDR1 MNHEY, CDR2 SMNVEV (reference sequence). This CDR3 region has 15 residues. Material for sequencing was peripheral blood. The rearrangement joins TRBV27 to TRBJ1-6, with D possibly TRBD1 on 5 matching bases. This clonotype was sampled from a woman in her fifties or sixties with COVID-19, enrolled during active disease. CDR3 residues: CASSLWGVNNSPLHF. The DNA for the CDR3 is TGTGCCAGCAGTTTATGGGGGGTGAATAATTCACCCCTCCACTTT.